This T cell receptor (beta chain) was retrieved from a study of PD-1 and CTLA-4 blockade in melanoma (dated by TCRdb to the early 2020s). Some background on the complete study: The study compared how PD-1 blockade and CTLA-4 blockade affected the melanoma-reactive CD8 T cell response in patients with melanoma.

In regard to this clone: Its antigen remains unidentified. No qualities accompany the bases; no much larger clone lies one base away.

From cysteine to phenylalanine, the CDR3 is 14 amino acids long. Of all the DNA, just the CDR3 is kept, 42 bases in frame from base 1. V has 3 bases trimmed and J has 3 bases trimmed; junction bases matching no gene number 3. The germline V gene (reference sequence) provides CDR1 LNHDA and CDR2 SQIVND. The library was generated by the immunoSEQ multiplex PCR assay. TCRdb holds this immuneACCESS table with in-frame rearrangements only. Some clones are missing; in checked studies, unresolved V genes explain under half, and the rest has no known cause. This sample lists about 16,000 clones; around 72% were detected once. The ten largest clonotypes hold about 16% of the sample.

The rearrangement combines TRBV19 with TRBJ1-1; 8 central nucleotides agree with TRBD1. This receptor was taken from a human donor with melanoma. Sequenced material: CD8+ T cells from peripheral blood, taken before anti-PD-1 treatment. The CDR3 here reads CASSIWTGHTEAFF. The sequenced DNA: TGTGCCAGTAGTATTTGGACAGGGCACACTGAAGCTTTCTTT.